Below are 5 T cell receptor beta chains sequenced from a single sample in a study of blood T cell repertoires in COVID-19. Here immunoSEQ multiplex PCR was the method, and the copy in TCRdb shows in-frame clones only, minus some. This sample has about 220,000 clones, with about four fifths found just once. Sequencing input: PBMCs or T cells enriched from blood (not recorded which). All receptors come from a woman between 45 and 60 years old who had been exposed to COVID-19.

The rearrangement joins TRBV5-1 to TRBJ1-6; 11 bases line up with TRBD1. The V gene's germline CDR1 is SGHRS and CDR2 YFSETQ. J gave up 8 bases and V 4 bases, and 2 bases lay outside the gene matches. The CDR3 sequence is 14 residues long. The CDR3 DNA reads as TGCGCCAGCAGCACGGGACAGGGGGATTCACCCCTCCACTTT. Residues: CASSTGQGDSPLHF.

The chain has TRBV29-1 and TRBJ1-2; 7 positions agree with TRBD1. The V gene end was trimmed by 4 bases and the J gene end by 4 bases; junction bases not matched to a gene: 0. The V gene's germline CDR1 is SQVTM and CDR2 ANQGSEA. CDR3 length: 11 amino acids. DNA for the CDR3: TGCAGCGTTGGGACAGGCTATGGCTACACCTTC. Amino acids: CSVGTGYGYTF.

This rearrangement joins TRBV19 to TRBJ1-1, with 8 bases matching TRBD1. Losses at the gene ends were 5 bases for V and 5 bases for J; bases not matched to a gene: 7. Germline-derived CDR1 and CDR2 are LNHDA and SQIVND (reference sequence). This CDR3 contains 14 residues. The CDR3 sequence: CASSVNRGETEAFF. The CDR3 DNA reads TGTGCCAGTAGTGTCAACAGGGGGGAAACTGAAGCTTTCTTT.

The chain combines TRBV7-9 with TRBJ1-4, with D unresolved. The CDR3 length is 14 residues. Trimming removed 8 bases from V and 0 bases from J, with 10 bases in between. Germline values: CDR1 SEHNR, CDR2 FQNEAQ (reference sequence). CDR3 nucleotides: TGTGCCAGCTCTCAACTCGCAACTAATGAAAAACTGTTTTTT. Its translation: CASSQLATNEKLFF.

V usage is TRBV6-1 and J usage is TRBJ2-3; possibly TRBD2 for D (5 bases). Germline-derived CDR1 and CDR2 are MNHNS and SASEGT. V was shortened by 2 bases and J by 0 bases, with 12 bases between the two germline ends. This CDR3 comprises 16 residues. The CDR3 sequence: CASSESSGPSTDTQYF. The CDR3 nucleotides are TGTGCCAGCAGTGAATCCAGCGGACCTAGCACAGATACGCAGTATTTT.